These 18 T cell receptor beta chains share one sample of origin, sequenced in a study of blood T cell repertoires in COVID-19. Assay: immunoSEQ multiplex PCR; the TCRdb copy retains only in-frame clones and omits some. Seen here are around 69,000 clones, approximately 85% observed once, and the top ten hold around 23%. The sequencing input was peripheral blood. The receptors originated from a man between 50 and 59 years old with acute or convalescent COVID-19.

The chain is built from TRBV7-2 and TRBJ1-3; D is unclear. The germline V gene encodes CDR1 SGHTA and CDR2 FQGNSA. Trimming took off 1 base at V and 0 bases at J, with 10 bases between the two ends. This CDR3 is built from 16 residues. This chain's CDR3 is CASSLVHSHSGNTIYF. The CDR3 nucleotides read TGTGCCAGCAGCTTAGTTCACAGTCACTCTGGAAACACCATATATTTT.

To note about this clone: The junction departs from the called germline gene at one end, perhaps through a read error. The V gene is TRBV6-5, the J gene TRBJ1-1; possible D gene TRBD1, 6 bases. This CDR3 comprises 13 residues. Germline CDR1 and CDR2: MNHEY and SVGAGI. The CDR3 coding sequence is TGTGCCAGCAGTACCCGCGCTTACAGGGACGGTTTATTT. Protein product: CASSTRAYRDGLF.

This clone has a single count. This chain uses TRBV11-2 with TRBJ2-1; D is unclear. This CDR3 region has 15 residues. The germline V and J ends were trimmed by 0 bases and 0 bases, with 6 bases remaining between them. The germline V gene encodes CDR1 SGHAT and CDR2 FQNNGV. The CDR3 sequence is CASSLDVSSYNEQFF. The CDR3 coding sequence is TGTGCCAGCAGCTTAGACGTGAGCTCCTACAATGAGCAGTTCTTC. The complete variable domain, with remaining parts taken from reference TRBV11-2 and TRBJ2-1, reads EAGVAQSPRYKIIEKRQSVAFWCNPISGHATLYWYQQILGQGPKLLIQFQNNGVVDDSQLPKDRFSAERLKGVDSTLKIQPAKLEDSAVYLCASSLDVSSYNEQFFGPGTRLTVL.

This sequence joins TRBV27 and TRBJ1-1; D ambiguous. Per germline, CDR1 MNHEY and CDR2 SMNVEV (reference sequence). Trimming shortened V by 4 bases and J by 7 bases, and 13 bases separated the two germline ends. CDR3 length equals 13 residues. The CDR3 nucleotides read TGTGCCAGCAGTTGGGCTCAGGCTGGTGAAGCTTTCTTT. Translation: CASSWAQAGEAFF.

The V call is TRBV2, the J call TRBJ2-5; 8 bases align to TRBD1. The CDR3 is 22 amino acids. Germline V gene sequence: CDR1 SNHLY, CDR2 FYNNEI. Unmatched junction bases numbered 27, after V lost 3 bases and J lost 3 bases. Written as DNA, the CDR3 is TGTGCCAGCAGTGAGACGGGGGACCTACAAGAAGGTGAGGTGACAGGGGAAGAGACCCAGTACTTC. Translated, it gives CASSETGDLQEGEVTGEETQYF.

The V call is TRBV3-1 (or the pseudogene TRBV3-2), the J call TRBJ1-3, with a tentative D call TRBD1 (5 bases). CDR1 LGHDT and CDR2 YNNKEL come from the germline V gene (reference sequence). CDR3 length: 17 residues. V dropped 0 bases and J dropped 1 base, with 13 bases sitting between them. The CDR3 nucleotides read TGTGCCAGCAGCCAAGAAAACTTGGCAGGGTCTGGAAACACCATATATTTT. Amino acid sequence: CASSQENLAGSGNTIYF.

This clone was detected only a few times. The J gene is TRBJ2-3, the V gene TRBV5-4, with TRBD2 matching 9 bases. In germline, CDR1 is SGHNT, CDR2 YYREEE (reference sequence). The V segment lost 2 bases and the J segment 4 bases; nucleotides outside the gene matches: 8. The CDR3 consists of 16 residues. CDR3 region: CASSFSSGASSDTQYF. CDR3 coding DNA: TGTGCCAGCAGCTTTTCTAGCGGGGCTTCTTCAGATACGCAGTATTTT.

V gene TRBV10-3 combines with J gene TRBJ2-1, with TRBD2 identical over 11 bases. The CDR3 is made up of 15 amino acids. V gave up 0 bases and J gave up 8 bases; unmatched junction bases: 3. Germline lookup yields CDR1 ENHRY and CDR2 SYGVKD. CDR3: CAISESTSGGDEQFF. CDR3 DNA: TGTGCCATCAGTGAGTCAACTAGCGGGGGCGATGAGCAGTTCTTC.

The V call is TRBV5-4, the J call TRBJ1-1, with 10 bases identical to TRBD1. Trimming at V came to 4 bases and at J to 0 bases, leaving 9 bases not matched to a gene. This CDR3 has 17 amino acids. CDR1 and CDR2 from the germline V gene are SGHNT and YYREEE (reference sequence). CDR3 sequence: CASSPPGTGALNTEAFF. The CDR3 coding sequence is TGTGCCAGCAGCCCTCCCGGGACAGGGGCCCTGAACACTGAAGCTTTCTTT.

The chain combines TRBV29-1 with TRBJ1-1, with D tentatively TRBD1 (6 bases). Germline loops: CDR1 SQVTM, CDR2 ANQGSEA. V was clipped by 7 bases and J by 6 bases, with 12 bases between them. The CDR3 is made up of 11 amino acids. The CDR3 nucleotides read TGCAGCGCCCGCCCAGGGGCTGAAGCTTTCTTT. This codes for CSARPGAEAFF.

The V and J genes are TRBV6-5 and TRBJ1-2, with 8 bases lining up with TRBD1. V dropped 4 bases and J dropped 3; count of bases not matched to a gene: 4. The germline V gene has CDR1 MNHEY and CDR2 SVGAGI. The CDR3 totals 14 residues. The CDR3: CASSSPGQDYGYTF. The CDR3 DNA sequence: TGTGCCAGCAGTTCCCCGGGACAGGACTATGGCTACACCTTC.

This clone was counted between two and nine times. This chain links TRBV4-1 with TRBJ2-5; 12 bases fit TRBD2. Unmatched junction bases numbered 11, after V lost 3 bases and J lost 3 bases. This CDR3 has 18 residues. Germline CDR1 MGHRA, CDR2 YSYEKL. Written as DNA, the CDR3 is TGCGCCAGCAGCCACAACGGAGCTAGCGGGGGGGAAGAAGAGACCCAGTACTTC. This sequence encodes CASSHNGASGGEEETQYF.

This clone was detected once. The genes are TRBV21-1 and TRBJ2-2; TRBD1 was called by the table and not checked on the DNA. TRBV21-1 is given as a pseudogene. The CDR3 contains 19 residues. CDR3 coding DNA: TGTGCCAGCAGCAAAGTGAACCGTTGGCAGGGCAAAGGGGCCCCGGAGCTGTTTTTT. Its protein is CASSKVNRWQGKGAPELFF.

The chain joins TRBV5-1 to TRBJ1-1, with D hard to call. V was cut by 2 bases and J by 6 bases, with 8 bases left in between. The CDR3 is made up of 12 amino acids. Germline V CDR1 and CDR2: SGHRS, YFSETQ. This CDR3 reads CASSFGTAEAFF. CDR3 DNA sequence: TGCGCCAGCAGCTTCGGTACAGCTGAAGCTTTCTTT.

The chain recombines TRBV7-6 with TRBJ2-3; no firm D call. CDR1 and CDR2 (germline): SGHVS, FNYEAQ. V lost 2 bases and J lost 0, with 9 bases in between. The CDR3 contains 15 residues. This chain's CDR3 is CASSLQTASTDTQYF. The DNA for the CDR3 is TGTGCCAGCAGCTTACAAACAGCTAGCACAGATACGCAGTATTTT.

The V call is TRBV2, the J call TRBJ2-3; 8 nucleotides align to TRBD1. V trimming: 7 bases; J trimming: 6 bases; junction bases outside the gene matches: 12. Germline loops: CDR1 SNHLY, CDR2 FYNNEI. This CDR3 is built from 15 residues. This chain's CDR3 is CASTRDRSQQDTQYF. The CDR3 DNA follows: TGTGCCAGCACTCGGGACAGGTCCCAACAGGATACGCAGTATTTT.

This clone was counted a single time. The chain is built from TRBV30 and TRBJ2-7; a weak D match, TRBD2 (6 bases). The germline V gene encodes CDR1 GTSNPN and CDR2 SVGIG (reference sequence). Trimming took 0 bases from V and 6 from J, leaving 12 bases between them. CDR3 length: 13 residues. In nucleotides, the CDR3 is TGTGCCTGGAGTGTATTTGCGGGGCGCGAGCAGTACTTC. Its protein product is CAWSVFAGREQYF.

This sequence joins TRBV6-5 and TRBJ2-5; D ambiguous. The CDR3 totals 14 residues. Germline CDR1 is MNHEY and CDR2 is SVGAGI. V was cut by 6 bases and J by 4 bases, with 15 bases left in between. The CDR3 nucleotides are TGTGCCAGCAGCTCCCCAGGCAGTGCAGAGACCCAGTACTTC. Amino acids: CASSSPGSAETQYF.